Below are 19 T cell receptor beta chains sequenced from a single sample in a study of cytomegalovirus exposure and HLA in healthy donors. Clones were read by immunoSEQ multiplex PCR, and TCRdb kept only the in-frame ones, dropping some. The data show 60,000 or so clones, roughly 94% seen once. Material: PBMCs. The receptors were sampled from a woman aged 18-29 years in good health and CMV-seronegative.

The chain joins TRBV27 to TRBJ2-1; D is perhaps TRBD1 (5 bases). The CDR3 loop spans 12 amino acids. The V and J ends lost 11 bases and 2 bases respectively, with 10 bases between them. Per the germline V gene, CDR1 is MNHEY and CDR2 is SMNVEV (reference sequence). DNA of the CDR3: TGTGCCTCACGGACACCCTACAATGAGCAGTTCTTC. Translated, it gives CASRTPYNEQFF.

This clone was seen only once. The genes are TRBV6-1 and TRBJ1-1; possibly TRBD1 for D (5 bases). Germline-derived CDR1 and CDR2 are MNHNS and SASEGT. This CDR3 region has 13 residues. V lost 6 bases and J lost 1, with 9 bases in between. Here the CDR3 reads CASSADRNTEAFF. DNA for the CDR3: TGTGCCAGCAGCGCCGACAGGAACACTGAAGCTTTCTTT.

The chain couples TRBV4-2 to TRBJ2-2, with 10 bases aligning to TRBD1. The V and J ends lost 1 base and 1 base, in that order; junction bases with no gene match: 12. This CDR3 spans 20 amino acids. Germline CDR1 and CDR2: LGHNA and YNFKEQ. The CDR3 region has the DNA TGTGCCAGCAGCCAAGTGTTGCGACAGGGGGCAAAAGGGAACACCGGGGAGCTGTTTTTT. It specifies CASSQVLRQGAKGNTGELFF.

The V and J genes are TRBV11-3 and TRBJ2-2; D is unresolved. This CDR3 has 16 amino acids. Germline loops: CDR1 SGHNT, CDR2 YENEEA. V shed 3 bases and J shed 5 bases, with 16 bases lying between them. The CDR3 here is CASSFGGWSETGELFF. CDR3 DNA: TGTGCCAGCAGCTTCGGTGGCTGGTCGGAGACCGGGGAGCTGTTTTTT.

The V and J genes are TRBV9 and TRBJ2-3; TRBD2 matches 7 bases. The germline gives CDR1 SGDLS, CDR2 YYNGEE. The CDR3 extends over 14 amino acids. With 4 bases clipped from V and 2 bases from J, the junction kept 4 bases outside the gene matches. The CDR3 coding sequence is TGTGCCAGCAGCCGGGGGAGGGTCACAGATACGCAGTATTTT. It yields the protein CASSRGRVTDTQYF.

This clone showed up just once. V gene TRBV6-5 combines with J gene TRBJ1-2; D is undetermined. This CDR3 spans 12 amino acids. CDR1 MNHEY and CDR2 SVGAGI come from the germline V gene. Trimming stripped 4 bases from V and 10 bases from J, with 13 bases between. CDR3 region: CASSSSSTHYTF. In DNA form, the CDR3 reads TGTGCCAGCAGTTCCTCGTCTACCCACTACACCTTC.

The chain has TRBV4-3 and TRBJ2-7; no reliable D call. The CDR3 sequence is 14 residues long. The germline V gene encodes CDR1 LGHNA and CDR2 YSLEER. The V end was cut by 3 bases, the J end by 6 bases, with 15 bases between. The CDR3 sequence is CASSQSWPLGEQYF. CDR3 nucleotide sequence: TGCGCCAGCAGCCAGTCGTGGCCTCTTGGCGAGCAGTACTTC.

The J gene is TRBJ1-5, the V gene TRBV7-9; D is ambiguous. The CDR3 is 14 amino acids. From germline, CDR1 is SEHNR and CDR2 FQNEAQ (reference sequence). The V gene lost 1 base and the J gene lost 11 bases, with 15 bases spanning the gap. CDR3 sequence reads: CASSLGGSGGAQHF. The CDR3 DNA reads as TGTGCCAGCAGCTTAGGCGGGTCTGGCGGCGCCCAGCATTTT.

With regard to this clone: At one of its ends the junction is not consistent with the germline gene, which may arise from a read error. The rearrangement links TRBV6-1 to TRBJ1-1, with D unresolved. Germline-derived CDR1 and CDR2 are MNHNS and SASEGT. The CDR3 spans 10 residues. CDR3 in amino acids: CASSEAWRLF. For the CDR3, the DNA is TGTGCCAGCAGTGAAGCTTGGCGGCTATTT.

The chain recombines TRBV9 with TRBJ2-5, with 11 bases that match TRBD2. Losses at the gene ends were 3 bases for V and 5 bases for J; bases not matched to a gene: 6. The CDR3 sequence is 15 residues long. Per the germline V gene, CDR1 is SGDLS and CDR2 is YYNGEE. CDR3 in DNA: TGTGCCAGCAGCGCCAGTAGCGGGAGGGCCGAGACCCAGTACTTC. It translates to CASSASSGRAETQYF. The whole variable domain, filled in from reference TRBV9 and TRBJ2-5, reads DSGVTQTPKHLITATGQRVTLRCSPRSGDLSVYWYQQSLDQGLQFLIQYYNGEERAKGNILERFSAQQFPDLHSELNLSSLELGDSALYFCASSASSGRAETQYFGPGTRLLVL.

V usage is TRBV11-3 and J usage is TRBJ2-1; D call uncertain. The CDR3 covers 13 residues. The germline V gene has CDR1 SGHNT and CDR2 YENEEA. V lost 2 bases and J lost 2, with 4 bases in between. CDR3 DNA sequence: TGTGCCAGCAGCTTAACAGCCTACAATGAGCAGTTCTTC. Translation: CASSLTAYNEQFF.

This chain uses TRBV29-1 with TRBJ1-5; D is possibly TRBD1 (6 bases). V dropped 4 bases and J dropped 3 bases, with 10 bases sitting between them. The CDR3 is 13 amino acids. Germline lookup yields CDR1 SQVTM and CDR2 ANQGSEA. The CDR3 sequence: CSVGDNDNQPQHF. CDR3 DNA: TGCAGCGTTGGGGACAACGACAATCAGCCCCAGCATTTT.

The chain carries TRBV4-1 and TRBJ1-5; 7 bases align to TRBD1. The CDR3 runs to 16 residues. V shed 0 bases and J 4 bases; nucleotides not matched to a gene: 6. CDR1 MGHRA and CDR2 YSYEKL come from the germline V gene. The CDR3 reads CASSQDPSGGNQPQHF. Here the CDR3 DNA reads TGCGCCAGCAGCCAAGATCCGTCAGGGGGAAATCAGCCCCAGCATTTT.

The CDR3 sequence: CASSIDADRGLYF. The CDR3 coding sequence is TGTGCCAGTAGTATAGATGCGGACAGGGGTTTGTACTTC. V and J are TRBV19 and TRBJ2-7; 9 nucleotides agree with TRBD1. The CDR3 runs 13 residues. The V gene end was trimmed by 0 bases and the J gene end by 12 bases; junction bases not matched to a gene: 6. CDR1 LNHDA and CDR2 SQIVND come from the germline V gene (reference sequence).

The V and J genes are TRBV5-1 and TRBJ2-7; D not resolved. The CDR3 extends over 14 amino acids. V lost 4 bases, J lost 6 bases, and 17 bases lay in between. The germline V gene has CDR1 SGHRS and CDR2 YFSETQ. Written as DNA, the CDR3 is TGCGCCAGCAGCCAACTTTGGGCGTCCGCCGAGCAGTACTTC. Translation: CASSQLWASAEQYF.

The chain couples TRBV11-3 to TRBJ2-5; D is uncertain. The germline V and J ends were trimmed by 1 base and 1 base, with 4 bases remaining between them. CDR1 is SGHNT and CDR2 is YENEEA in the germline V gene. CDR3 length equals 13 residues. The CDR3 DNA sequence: TGTGCCAGCAGCTTAGTCAGCCAAGAGACCCAGTACTTC. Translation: CASSLVSQETQYF.

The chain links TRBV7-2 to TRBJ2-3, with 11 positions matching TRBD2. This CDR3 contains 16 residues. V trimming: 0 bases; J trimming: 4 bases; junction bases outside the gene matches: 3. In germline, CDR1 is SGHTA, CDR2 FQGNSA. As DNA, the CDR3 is TGTGCCAGCAGCTTAGCTCTAGCGGGAGGTTCAGATACGCAGTATTTT. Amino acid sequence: CASSLALAGGSDTQYF.

The CDR3 DNA reads TGTGCCAGCAGCTTGGGGCCTCTGGGAGAGTCGGAGACCCAGTACTTC. This encodes CASSLGPLGESETQYF. The V gene is TRBV5-6, the J gene TRBJ2-5; D perhaps matches TRBD2 (5 bases). V was shortened by 0 bases and J by 5 bases, with 17 bases between the two germline ends. Germline loops: CDR1 SGHDT, CDR2 YYEEEE. CDR3 length: 16 amino acids.

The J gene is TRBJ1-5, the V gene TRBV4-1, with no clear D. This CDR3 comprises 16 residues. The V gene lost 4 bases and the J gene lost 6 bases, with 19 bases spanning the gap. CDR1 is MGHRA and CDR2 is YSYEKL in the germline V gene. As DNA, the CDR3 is TGCGCCAGCAGCCGATTCGTGGGAGATCGCGGTCAGCCCCAGCATTTT. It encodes CASSRFVGDRGQPQHF.